The 12 T cell receptor beta chains listed next were all sequenced from one sample in a study of blood T cell repertoires in COVID-19. Sequencing was performed with immunoSEQ multiplex PCR; in TCRdb, only in-frame clones are kept and a portion is missing. The repertoire consists of approximately 150,000 clones, with 65% to 90% occurring once and the leading ten covering roughly 10%. The specimen was peripheral blood. The receptors here all came from a man aged 60-69 years with active or convalescent COVID-19.

The V gene is TRBV2, the J gene TRBJ2-7; weak D call: TRBD1 (5 bases). Germline CDR1 reads SNHLY; CDR2 reads FYNNEI. The V gene lost 4 bases and the J gene lost 7 bases, with 11 bases spanning the gap. CDR3 length equals 12 residues. The CDR3 coding sequence is TGTGCCAGCAGTGCTCAGGGTGGGGAGCAGTACGTC. Protein: CASSAQGGEQYV.

This chain uses TRBV5-4 with TRBJ2-1; D call uncertain. V lost 4 bases and J lost 0, with 2 bases in between. The CDR3 is made up of 12 amino acids. Germline lookup yields CDR1 SGHNT and CDR2 YYREEE (reference sequence). DNA for the CDR3: TGTGCCAGCAGCCGCTCCTACAATGAGCAGTTCTTC. This encodes CASSRSYNEQFF.

A single count supports this clone. The same CDR3 arises from other DNA sequences in this sample as well. CDR3 nucleotides: TGTGCCAGCTCACCAGGACAGGAAGAGACCCAGTACTTC. Its translation: CASSPGQEETQYF. The genes are TRBV18 and TRBJ2-5; 7 bases align to TRBD1. The CDR3 has 13 residues. The germline CDR1 and CDR2 sequences are KGHSH and LQKENI. Losses at the gene ends were 2 bases for V and 3 bases for J; bases not matched to a gene: 0. The variable domain in full, with the rest retrieved from reference TRBV18 and TRBJ2-5, is NAGVMQNPRHLVRRRGQEARLRCSPMKGHSHVYWYRQLPEEGLKFMVYLQKENIIDESGMPKERFSAEFPKEGPSILRIQQVVRGDSAAYFCASSPGQEETQYFGPGTRLLVL.

V gene TRBV7-8 combines with J gene TRBJ2-7; 7 nucleotides line up with TRBD2. Per germline, CDR1 SGHVS and CDR2 FQNEAQ. V lost 1 base to trimming and J lost 1 base; unmatched junction nucleotides: 7. The CDR3 has 16 amino acids. The CDR3 is CASSLGTSGASYEQYV. The CDR3 DNA reads TGTGCCAGCAGCTTAGGAACCAGCGGGGCATCCTACGAGCAGTACGTC.

The V gene is TRBV30, the J gene TRBJ2-7; no firm D call. The V and J ends lost 4 bases and 3 bases respectively, with 7 bases between them. The CDR3 sequence is 11 residues long. Looked up from germline, CDR1 is GTSNPN and CDR2 is SVGIG (reference sequence). CDR3 loop: CAWTVDYEQYF. As DNA, the CDR3 is TGTGCCTGGACCGTAGACTACGAGCAGTACTTC.

J is TRBJ2-3 and V is TRBV11-2, with a weak D call TRBD2 (6 bases). The length of the CDR3 is 14 residues. The V gene's germline CDR1 is SGHAT and CDR2 FQNNGV. V gave up 4 bases and J gave up 6 bases, with 14 bases separating them. CDR3 sequence (DNA): TGTGCCAGCAGCTCTAGCGCTCTGGGGGATACGCAGTATTTT. It yields the protein CASSSSALGDTQYF.

J is TRBJ1-1 and V is TRBV15; D not resolved. The germline V and J ends were trimmed by 0 bases and 4 bases, with 9 bases remaining between them. This CDR3 is built from 14 residues. CDR1 and CDR2 (germline): LNHNV, YYDKDF (reference sequence). This CDR3 reads CATSRDQRATEAFF. The CDR3 DNA follows: TGTGCCACCAGCAGAGATCAGAGGGCCACTGAAGCTTTCTTT.

CDR3 sequence reads: CASSTSGTSGVAEQFF. The CDR3 DNA reads as TGTGCCAGCAGCACGTCCGGGACTAGCGGGGTGGCTGAGCAGTTCTTC. The chain carries TRBV7-2 and TRBJ2-1, with 13 bases identical to TRBD2. The V and J ends lost 5 bases and 9 bases, in that order; junction bases with no gene match: 10. Germline CDR1 reads SGHTA; CDR2 reads FQGNSA. The CDR3 is 16 residues long.

This clone was seen just once. The V call is TRBV5-4, the J call TRBJ2-1, with 10 bases identical to TRBD2. V lost 1 base to trimming and J lost 8 bases; unmatched junction nucleotides: 9. The CDR3 covers 16 residues. The germline V gene encodes CDR1 SGHNT and CDR2 YYREEE (reference sequence). The CDR3 loop is CASSLIVTSGKDEQFF. In nucleotides, the CDR3 is TGTGCCAGCAGCTTGATAGTCACTAGCGGGAAGGATGAGCAGTTCTTC. The full variable domain, in which reference TRBV5-4 and TRBJ2-1 provide the parts outside the CDR3, is ETGVTQSPTHLIKTRGQQVTLRCSSQSGHNTVSWYQQALGQGPQFIFQYYREEENGRGNFPPRFSGLQFPNYSSELNVNALELDDSALYLCASSLIVTSGKDEQFFGPGTRLTVL.

This clone showed up just a few times. The genes are TRBV11-2 and TRBJ1-2, with 7 bases fitting TRBD1. V lost 5 bases and J lost 2; bases outside the gene matches: 2. This CDR3 spans 13 amino acids. Germline V lookup: CDR1 SGHAT, CDR2 FQNNGV. CDR3 DNA: TGTGCCAGCAGCCCGGACAGGAACTATGGCTACACCTTC. Translating it yields CASSPDRNYGYTF.

This clone was counted between two and nine times. J is TRBJ2-1 and V is TRBV6-2 or TRBV6-3; no clear D. The germline CDR1 and CDR2 sequences are MNHEY and SVGEGT. There are 13 residues in the CDR3. The V gene lost 2 bases and the J gene lost 6 bases, with 8 bases spanning the gap. CDR3 nucleotides: TGTGCCAGCAGTTACCTGACTCTCAATGAGCAGTTCTTC. This gives the protein CASSYLTLNEQFF.

The chain is built from TRBV2 and TRBJ1-2; 7 bases line up with TRBD1. V was pared by 6 bases and J by 5 bases, with 6 bases of the junction left unmatched. The CDR3 is 13 residues long. CDR1 is SNHLY, CDR2 FYNNEI, per germline. The CDR3 coding sequence is TGTGCCAGCAGAACCGGGACAGATTATGGCTACACCTTC. This sequence encodes CASRTGTDYGYTF.